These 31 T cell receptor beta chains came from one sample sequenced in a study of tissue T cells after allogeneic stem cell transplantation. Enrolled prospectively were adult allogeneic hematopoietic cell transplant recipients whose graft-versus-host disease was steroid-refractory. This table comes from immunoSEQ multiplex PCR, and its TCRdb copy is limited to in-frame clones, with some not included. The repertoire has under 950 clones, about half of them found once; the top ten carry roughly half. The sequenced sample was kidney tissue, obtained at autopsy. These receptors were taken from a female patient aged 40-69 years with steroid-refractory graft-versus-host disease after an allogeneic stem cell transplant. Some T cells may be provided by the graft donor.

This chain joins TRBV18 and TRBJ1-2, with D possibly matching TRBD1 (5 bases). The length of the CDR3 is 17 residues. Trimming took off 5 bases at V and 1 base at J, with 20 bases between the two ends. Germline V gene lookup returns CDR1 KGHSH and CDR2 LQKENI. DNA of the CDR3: TGTGCCAGCTCAGAGCTACGGGGCGTCGGCTTTAACTATGGCTACACCTTC. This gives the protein CASSELRGVGFNYGYTF. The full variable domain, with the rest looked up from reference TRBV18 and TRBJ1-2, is NAGVMQNPRHLVRRRGQEARLRCSPMKGHSHVYWYRQLPEEGLKFMVYLQKENIIDESGMPKERFSAEFPKEGPSILRIQQVVRGDSAAYFCASSELRGVGFNYGYTFGSGTRLTVV.

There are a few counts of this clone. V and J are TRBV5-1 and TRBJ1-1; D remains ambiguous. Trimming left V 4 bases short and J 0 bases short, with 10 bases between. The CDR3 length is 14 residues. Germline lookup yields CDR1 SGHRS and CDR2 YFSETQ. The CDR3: CASSVKSMNTEAFF. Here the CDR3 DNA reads TGCGCCAGCAGCGTCAAGAGCATGAACACTGAAGCTTTCTTT. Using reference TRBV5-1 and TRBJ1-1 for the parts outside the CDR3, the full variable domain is KAGVTQTPRYLIKTRGQQVTLSCSPISGHRSVSWYQQTPGQGLQFLFEYFSETQRNKGNFPGRFSGRQFSNSRSEMNVSTLELGDSALYLCASSVKSMNTEAFFGQGTRLTVV.

In DNA, the CDR3 is TGTGCCAGTAGTACCCTTTTTGGTCGGACGTCCCCCACAGATACGCAGTATTTT. Its translation: CASSTLFGRTSPTDTQYF. This chain uses TRBV19 with TRBJ2-3; D remains ambiguous. Germline V gives CDR1 LNHDA, CDR2 SQIVND (reference sequence). Trimming shortened V by 4 bases and J by 2 bases, and 22 bases separated the two germline ends. This CDR3 has 18 residues.

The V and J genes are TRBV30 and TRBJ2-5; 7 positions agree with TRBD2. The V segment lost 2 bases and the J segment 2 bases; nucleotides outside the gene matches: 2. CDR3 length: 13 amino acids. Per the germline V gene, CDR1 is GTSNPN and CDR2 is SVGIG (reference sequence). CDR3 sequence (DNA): TGTGCCTGGAGTTTGGGGGGGCAAGAGACCCAGTACTTC. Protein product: CAWSLGGQETQYF.

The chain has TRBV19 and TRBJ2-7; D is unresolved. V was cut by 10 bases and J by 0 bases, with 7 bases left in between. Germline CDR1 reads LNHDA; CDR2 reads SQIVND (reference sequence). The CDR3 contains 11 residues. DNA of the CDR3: TGTGCCACGGAGAGCTCCTACGAGCAGTACTTC. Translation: CATESSYEQYF.

The CDR3 DNA is TGTGCCAGCAGCTCTAGCGTCCACGATTTAAGGGCAGATACGCAGTATTTT. Its translation: CASSSSVHDLRADTQYF. The chain has TRBV7-6 and TRBJ2-3; a weak D match, TRBD2 (6 bases). The CDR3 has 17 amino acids. The ends were cut back, 4 bases at V and 4 bases at J, with 21 bases in the middle. CDR1 is SGHVS and CDR2 is FNYEAQ in the germline V gene.

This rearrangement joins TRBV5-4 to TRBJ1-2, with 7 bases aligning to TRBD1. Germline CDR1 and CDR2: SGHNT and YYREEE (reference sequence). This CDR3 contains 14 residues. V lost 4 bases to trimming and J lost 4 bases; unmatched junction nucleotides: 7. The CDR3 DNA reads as TGTGCCAGCAGCAAGACGACAGGGATCTATGGCTACACCTTC. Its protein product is CASSKTTGIYGYTF.

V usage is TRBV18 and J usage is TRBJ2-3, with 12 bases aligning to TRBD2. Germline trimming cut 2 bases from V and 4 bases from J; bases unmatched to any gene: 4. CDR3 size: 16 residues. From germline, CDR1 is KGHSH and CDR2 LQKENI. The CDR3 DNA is TGTGCCAGCTCACCATCCCTAGCGGGGGGGCCAGATACGCAGTATTTT. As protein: CASSPSLAGGPDTQYF.

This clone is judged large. CDR3 residues: CASSWVSEGEQFF. For the CDR3, the DNA is TGCGCCAGCAGCTGGGTCTCGGAGGGTGAGCAGTTCTTC. This chain connects TRBV5-1 to TRBJ2-1; TRBD2 might be the D (6 bases). Germline CDR1 SGHRS, CDR2 YFSETQ. This CDR3 contains 13 residues. Trimming removed 3 bases at V and 9 bases at J, with 13 bases between.

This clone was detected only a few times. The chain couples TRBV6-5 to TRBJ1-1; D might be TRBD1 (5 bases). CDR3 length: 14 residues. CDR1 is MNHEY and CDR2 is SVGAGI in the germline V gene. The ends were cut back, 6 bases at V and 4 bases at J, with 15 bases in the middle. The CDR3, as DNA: TGTGCCAGCAGACAACGGGGTAGGGGCACTGAAGCTTTCTTT. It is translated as CASRQRGRGTEAFF.

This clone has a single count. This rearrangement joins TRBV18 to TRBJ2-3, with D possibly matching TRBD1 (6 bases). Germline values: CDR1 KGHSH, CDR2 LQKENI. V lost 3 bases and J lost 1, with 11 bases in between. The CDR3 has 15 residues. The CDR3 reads CASSPLGGGTDTQYF. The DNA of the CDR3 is TGTGCCAGCTCACCCCTAGGGGGAGGCACAGATACGCAGTATTTT.

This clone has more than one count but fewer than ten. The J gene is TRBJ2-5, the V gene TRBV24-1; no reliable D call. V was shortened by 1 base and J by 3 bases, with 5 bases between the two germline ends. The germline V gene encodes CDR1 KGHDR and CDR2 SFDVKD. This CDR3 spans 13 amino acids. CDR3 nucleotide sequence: TGTGCCACCAGTGATTTACGGGAAGAGACCCAGTACTTC. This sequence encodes CATSDLREETQYF.

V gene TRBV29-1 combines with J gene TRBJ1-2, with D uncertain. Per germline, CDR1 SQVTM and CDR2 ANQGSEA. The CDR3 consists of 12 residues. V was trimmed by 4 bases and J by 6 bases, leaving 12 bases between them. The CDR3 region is CSVGTSRDGYTF. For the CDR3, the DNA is TGCAGCGTTGGTACCTCCCGGGATGGCTACACCTTC. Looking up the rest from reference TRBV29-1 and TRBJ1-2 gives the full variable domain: SAVISQKPSRDICQRGTSLTIQCQVDSQVTMMFWYRQQPGQSLTLIATANQGSEATYESGFVIDKFPISRPNLTFSTLTVSNMSPEDSSIYLCSVGTSRDGYTFGSGTRLTVV.

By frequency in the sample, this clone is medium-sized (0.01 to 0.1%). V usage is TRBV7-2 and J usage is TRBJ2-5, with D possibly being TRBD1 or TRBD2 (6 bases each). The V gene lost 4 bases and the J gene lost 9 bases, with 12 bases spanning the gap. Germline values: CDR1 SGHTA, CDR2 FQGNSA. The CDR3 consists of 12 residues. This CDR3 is CASSSLRGAQYF. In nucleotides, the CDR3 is TGTGCCAGCAGCTCCCTAAGGGGGGCCCAGTACTTC.

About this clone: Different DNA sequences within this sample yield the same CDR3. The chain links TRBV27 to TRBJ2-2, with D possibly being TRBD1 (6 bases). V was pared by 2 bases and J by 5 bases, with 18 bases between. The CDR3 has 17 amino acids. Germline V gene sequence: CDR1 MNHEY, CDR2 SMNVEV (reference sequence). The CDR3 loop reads CASSLKRGQGKTGELFF. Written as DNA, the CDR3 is TGTGCCAGCAGTTTAAAAAGAGGGCAGGGGAAGACCGGGGAGCTGTTTTTT.

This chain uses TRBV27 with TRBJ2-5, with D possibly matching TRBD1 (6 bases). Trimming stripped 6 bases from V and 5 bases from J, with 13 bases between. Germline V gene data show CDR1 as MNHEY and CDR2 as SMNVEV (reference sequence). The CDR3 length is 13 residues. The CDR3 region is CASRQGNRETQYF. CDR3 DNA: TGTGCCAGCAGACAGGGAAATAGGGAGACCCAGTACTTC.

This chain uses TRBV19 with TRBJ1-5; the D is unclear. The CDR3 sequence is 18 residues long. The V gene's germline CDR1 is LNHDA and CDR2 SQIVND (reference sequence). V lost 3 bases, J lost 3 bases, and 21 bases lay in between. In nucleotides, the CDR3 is TGTGCCAGTAGTATTAAAGGTGCCGTGAAAAAATCCAATCAGCCCCAGCATTTT. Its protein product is CASSIKGAVKKSNQPQHF.

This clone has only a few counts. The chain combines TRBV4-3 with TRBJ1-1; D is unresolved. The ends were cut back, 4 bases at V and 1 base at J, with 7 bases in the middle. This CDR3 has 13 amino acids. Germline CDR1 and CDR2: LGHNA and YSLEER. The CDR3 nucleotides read TGCGCCAGCAGCCCTCGGGAGAACACTGAAGCTTTCTTT. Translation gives CASSPRENTEAFF.

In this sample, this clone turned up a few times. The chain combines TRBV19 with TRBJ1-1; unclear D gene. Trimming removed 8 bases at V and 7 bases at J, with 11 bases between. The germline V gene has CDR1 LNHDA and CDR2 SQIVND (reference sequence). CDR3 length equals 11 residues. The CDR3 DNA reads TGTGCCAGTCCCCATAGGGATGAAGCTTTCTTT. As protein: CASPHRDEAFF.

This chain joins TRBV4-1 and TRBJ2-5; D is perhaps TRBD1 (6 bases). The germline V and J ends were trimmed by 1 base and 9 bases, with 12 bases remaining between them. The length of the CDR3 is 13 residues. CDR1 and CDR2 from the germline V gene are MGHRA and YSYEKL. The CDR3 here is CASSQGTVDAQYF. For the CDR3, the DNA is TGCGCCAGCAGCCAAGGGACAGTGGATGCCCAGTACTTC.

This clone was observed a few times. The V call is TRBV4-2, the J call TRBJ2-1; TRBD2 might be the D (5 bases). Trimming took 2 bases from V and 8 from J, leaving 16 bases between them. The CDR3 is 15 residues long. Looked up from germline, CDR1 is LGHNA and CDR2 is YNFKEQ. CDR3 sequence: CASSQPPTRWDEQFF. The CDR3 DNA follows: TGTGCCAGCAGCCAACCTCCCACTAGATGGGATGAGCAGTTCTTC.

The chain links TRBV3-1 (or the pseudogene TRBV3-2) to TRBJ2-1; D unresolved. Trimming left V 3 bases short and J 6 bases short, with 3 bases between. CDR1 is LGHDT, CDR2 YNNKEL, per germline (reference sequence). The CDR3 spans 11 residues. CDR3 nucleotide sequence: TGTGCCAGCAGCCATCCCAATGAGCAGTTCTTC. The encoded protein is CASSHPNEQFF.

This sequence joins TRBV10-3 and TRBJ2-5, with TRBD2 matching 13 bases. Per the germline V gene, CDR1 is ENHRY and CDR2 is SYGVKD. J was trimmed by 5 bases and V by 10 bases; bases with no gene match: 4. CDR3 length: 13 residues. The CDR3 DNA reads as TGTGCCACACGACTAGCGGGAGGTGAGACCCAGTACTTC. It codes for CATRLAGGETQYF.

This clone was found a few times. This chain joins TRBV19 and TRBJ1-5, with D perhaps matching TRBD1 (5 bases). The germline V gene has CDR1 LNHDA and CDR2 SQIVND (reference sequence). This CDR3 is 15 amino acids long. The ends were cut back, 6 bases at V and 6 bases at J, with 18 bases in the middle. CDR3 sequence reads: CASSKDSTQLQPQHF. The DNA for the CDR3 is TGTGCCAGTAGCAAAGACAGTACCCAACTTCAGCCCCAGCATTTT. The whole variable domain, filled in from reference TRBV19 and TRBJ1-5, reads DGGITQSPKYLFRKEGQNVTLSCEQNLNHDAMYWYRQDPGQGLRLIYYSQIVNDFQKGDIAEGYSVSREKKESFPLTVTSAQKNPTAFYLCASSKDSTQLQPQHFGDGTRLSIL.

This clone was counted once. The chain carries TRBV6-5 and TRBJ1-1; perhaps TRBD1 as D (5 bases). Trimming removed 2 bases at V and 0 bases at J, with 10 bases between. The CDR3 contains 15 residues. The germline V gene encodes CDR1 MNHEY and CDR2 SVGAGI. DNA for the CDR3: TGTGCCAGCAGTTACGGTGGACAATTGAACACTGAAGCTTTCTTT. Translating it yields CASSYGGQLNTEAFF.

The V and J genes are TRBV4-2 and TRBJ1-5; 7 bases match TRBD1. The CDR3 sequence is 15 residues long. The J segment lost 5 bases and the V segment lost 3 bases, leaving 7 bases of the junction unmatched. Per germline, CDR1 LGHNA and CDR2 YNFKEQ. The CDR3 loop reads CASSQGDRDYQPQHF. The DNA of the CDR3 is TGTGCCAGCAGCCAGGGCGACAGGGACTATCAGCCCCAGCATTTT.

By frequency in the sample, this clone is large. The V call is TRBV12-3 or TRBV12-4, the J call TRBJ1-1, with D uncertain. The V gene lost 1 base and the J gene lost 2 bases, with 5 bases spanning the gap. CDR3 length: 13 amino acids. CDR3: CASSLGGNTEAFF. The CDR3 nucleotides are TGTGCCAGCAGTTTAGGAGGTAACACTGAAGCTTTCTTT.

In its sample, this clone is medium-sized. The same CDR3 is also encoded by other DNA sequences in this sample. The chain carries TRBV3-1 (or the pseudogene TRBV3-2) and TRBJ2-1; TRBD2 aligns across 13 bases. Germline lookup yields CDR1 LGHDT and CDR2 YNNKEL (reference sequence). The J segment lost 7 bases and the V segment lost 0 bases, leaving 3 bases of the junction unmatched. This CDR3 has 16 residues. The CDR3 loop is CASSQDRTSGSNEQFF. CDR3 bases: TGTGCCAGCAGCCAAGATAGGACTAGCGGGAGTAATGAGCAGTTCTTC.

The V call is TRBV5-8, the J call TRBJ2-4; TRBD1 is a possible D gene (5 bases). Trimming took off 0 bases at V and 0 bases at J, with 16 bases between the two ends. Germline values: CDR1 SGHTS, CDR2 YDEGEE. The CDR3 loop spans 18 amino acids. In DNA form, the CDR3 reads TGTGCCAGCAGCTTGGAGTTGGGGTCAGGGCTAGCCAAAAACATTCAGTACTTC. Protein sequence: CASSLELGSGLAKNIQYF.

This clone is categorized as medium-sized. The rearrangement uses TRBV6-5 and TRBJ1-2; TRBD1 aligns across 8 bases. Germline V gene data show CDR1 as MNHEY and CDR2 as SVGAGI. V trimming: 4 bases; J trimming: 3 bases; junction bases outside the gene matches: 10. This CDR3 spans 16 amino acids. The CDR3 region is CASSSRDRRDHYGYTF. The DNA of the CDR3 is TGTGCCAGCAGTTCCAGGGACAGGCGGGACCACTATGGCTACACCTTC.

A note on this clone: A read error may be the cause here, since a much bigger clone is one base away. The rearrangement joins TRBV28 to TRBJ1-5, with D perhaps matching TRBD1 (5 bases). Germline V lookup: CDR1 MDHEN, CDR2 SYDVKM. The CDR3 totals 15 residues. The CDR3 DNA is TGTGTCAGCAAGTCGGGAGGGGAGGGCAATCAGCCCCAGCATTTT. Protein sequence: CVSKSGGEGNQPQHF.